The source of this TCR beta chain is a study of blood T cell repertoires in COVID-19. In the original workflow: Estimation of nucleated cell counts was performed using reference gene primer amplification. Sequenced by immunoSEQ multiplex PCR; TCRdb stores in-frame clones only, minus some. V and J calls plus clone size are reproduced from that table; the DNA served to infer D and trimming. In the table there are under 200,000 clones, roughly nine tenths of which are singletons. The germline V and J ends were trimmed by 0 bases and 5 bases, with 17 bases remaining between them. Germline V gene data show CDR1 as LGHNA and CDR2 as YNFKEQ. The CDR3 is made up of 17 amino acids.

J is TRBJ2-1 and V is TRBV4-2; a weak D match, TRBD1 (6 bases). Specimen: peripheral blood. This receptor was identified in a man younger than 35 with acute or convalescent COVID-19. This CDR3 reads CASSQESQGNRNNEQFF. In DNA, the CDR3 is TGTGCCAGCAGCCAAGAATCTCAGGGGAACCGTAACAATGAGCAGTTCTTC.